These 17 T cell receptor beta chains were all obtained from the same sample, sequenced in a study of CD8+ T cells in alopecia areata. Sequencing templates came from extracted RNA that was reverse transcribed into cDNA. TCRdb's copy holds only in-frame clones and misses some; the assay was immunoSEQ multiplex PCR. Recorded here are some 110,000 clones, with no singletons, and the ten leading clones hold about 19%. Source material: lesional skin. The receptors shown here come from a C3H/HeJ mouse with alopecia areata. Strain haplotype at MHC: H2-k.

Note on this clone: The germline and genes are mouse ones. The read comes to an end 4 residues before the CDR3 does, leaving the germline J gene to fill in the end. This rearrangement joins TRBV13-3 to TRBJ2-1; 12 nucleotides agree with TRBD2. The V gene's germline CDR1 is NNHDY and CDR2 SYVADS. This CDR3 spans 17 amino acids. Unmatched junction bases numbered 3, after V lost 0 bases and J lost 2 bases. CDR3 in amino acids: CASSDARLGGHYAEQFF. CDR3 DNA (partial): TGTGCCAGCAGTGATGCAAGACTGGGGGGGCACTATGCT.

Note on this clone: Gene names and germline match the mouse. The read falls 4 residues short of the CDR3 end, and the missing part is taken from the germline J gene. The chain employs TRBV14 and TRBJ2-7, with D possibly matching TRBD1 (5 bases). Trimming pared 5 bases from V and 3 bases from J, leaving 6 bases between. This CDR3 spans 11 amino acids. Germline V gene lookup returns CDR1 SGHDT and CDR2 FRDEAV. Incomplete CDR3 DNA: TGTGCCAGCAGGGACAACTAT. This gives the protein CASRDNY. The complete CDR3 protein is CASRDNYEQYF.

This clone was picked up a small number of times. Germline and genes here are mouse. The observed sequence ends 4 residues before the CDR3 terminus, with the missing tail filled in from the germline J gene. This chain joins TRBV19 and TRBJ2-1; 7 bases map to TRBD2. Germline V lookup: CDR1 FNHDT, CDR2 SITEND (reference sequence). V shed 8 bases, J shed 1 base, and the junction held 3 bases outside the gene matches. The CDR3 is made up of 13 amino acids. Partial CDR3 DNA: TGTGCCAGAGGACTGGAAAACTATGCT. The encoded protein is CARGLENYA. The complete CDR3 sequence is CARGLENYAEQFF.

This clone has a count of ten or more. Genes here carry mouse names. The read stops 4 residues short of the end of the CDR3; the missing end is completed from the germline J gene. The chain recombines TRBV17 with TRBJ2-1, with 9 positions matching TRBD1. V shed 1 base, J shed 5 bases, and the junction held 0 bases outside the gene matches. Germline assignment: CDR1 MNHDT and CDR2 YYDKIL. This CDR3 region has 14 residues. CDR3 DNA (partial): TGTGCTAGCAGTAGAGGGACAGGGGATGCT. Its protein product is CASSRGTGDA. The CDR3 as a whole reads CASSRGTGDAEQFF.

This clone has a handful of counts. Gene names and germline match the mouse. The read ends 4 residues shy of where the CDR3 ends; the end is completed using the germline J gene. V and J are TRBV13-1 and TRBJ1-1; TRBD1 agrees at 8 bases. The CDR3 extends over 12 amino acids. The V and J ends lost 7 bases and 3 bases, in that order; junction bases with no gene match: 2. Germline lookup yields CDR1 NSHNY and CDR2 SYGAGN. CDR3 residues: CASHRGDTEVFF. The covered CDR3 bases are TGTGCCAGCCACAGGGGGGACACA.

Notes on this clone: The genes are named according to mouse. The read finishes 4 residues shy of the CDR3 end, and the germline J gene is used to complete it. V usage is TRBV13-1 and J usage is TRBJ2-5; tentatively, D is TRBD1 (5 bases). Germline values: CDR1 NSHNY, CDR2 SYGAGN. This CDR3 region has 14 residues. V dropped 0 bases and J dropped 2 bases, with 7 bases sitting between them. CDR3: CASSDAGFQDTQYF. The DNA read from the CDR3 is TGTGCCAGCAGTGATGCAGGGTTCCAAGAC.

Only a few counts were recorded for this clone. Gene names are mouse gene names. Read coverage stops 4 residues before the CDR3 terminus; the germline J gene supplies the remainder. J is TRBJ1-1 and V is TRBV19, with D perhaps matching TRBD1 (6 bases). Germline CDR1 and CDR2: FNHDT and SITEND (reference sequence). The CDR3 is 14 amino acids. The sequenced part of the CDR3 DNA is TGTGCCAGCAGTATAAGGGCAGGGGAGACA. This encodes CASSIRAGET. The CDR3 reads in full as CASSIRAGETEVFF. The whole variable domain, remainder taken from reference TRBV19 and TRBJ1-1, is GGIITQTPKFLIGQEGQKLTLKCQQNFNHDTMYWYRQDSGKGLRLIYYSITENDLQKGDLSEGYDASREKKSSFSLTVTSAQKNEMAVFLCASSIRAGETEVFFGKGTRLTVV.

This clone was recorded at least ten times. Gene names and germline refer to mouse. The CDR3 DNA, read in part, is TGTGCCAGCAGTGGGGACTGGATCTAT. Amino acids: CASSGDWIY. The CDR3 as a whole reads CASSGDWIYEQYF. This chain connects TRBV13-3 to TRBJ2-7, with TRBD2 matching over 8 bases. The sequenced fragment ends 4 residues before the CDR3 boundary, so the rest is inferred from the germline J gene. Germline values: CDR1 NNHDY, CDR2 SYVADS. The CDR3 is 13 amino acids. V shed 3 bases and J 3 bases; nucleotides not matched to a gene: 2.

Remarks on this clone: These gene names are mouse names. The sequenced fragment ends 4 residues before the CDR3 boundary, so the rest is inferred from the germline J gene. The chain uses TRBV14 and TRBJ2-1; 11 bases agree with TRBD2. J was trimmed by 4 bases and V by 5 bases; bases with no gene match: 5. The CDR3 loop spans 15 amino acids. Germline-derived CDR1 and CDR2 are SGHDT and FRDEAV. The CDR3 bases that were read are TGTGCCAGCAGCCACGGACTGGGGGGATATGCT. This translates into CASSHGLGGYA. The complete CDR3 reads CASSHGLGGYAEQFF.

As regards this clone: Gene names and germline refer to mouse. The observed sequence ends 4 residues before the CDR3 terminus, with the missing tail filled in from the germline J gene. V gene TRBV1 combines with J gene TRBJ2-5, with TRBD1 identical over 8 bases. V trimming: 3 bases; J trimming: 2 bases; junction bases outside the gene matches: 4. The CDR3 loop spans 15 amino acids. Germline loops: CDR1 NSQYPW, CDR2 LRSPGD (reference sequence). The sequenced part of the CDR3 DNA is TGCACCTGCAGTGCGGACAGGGTGGGCCAAGAC. Its protein is CTCSADRVGQD. The whole CDR3 sequence reads CTCSADRVGQDTQYF.

A note on this clone: The gene names here belong to mouse. Coverage ceases 4 residues before the CDR3 finishes, and the germline J gene fills in the end. The rearrangement uses TRBV1 and TRBJ1-1; 8 nucleotides match TRBD1. The germline V gene encodes CDR1 NSQYPW and CDR2 LRSPGD (reference sequence). CDR3 length equals 15 residues. V shed 3 bases, J shed 0 bases, and the junction held 3 bases outside the gene matches. The sequenced part of the CDR3 DNA is TGCACCTGCAGTGCGGGACAGGCAGCAAACACA. Protein: CTCSAGQAANT. The CDR3, in full, reads CTCSAGQAANTEVFF.

Remarks on this clone: All gene names here are mouse names. The sequence runs out 4 residues before the end of the CDR3; the remainder is reconstructed from the germline J gene. The V and J genes are TRBV1 and TRBJ2-3; 9 nucleotides agree with TRBD1. Germline V lookup: CDR1 NSQYPW, CDR2 LRSPGD (reference sequence). V shed 1 base and J 1 base; nucleotides not matched to a gene: 6. CDR3 length equals 17 residues. This CDR3 is CTCSAAHRGRGAETLYF. Partial CDR3 DNA: TGCACCTGCAGTGCAGCCCACAGGGGGCGAGGTGCAGAA. Full variable domain (missing parts from reference TRBV1 and TRBJ2-3): VTLLEQNPRWRLVPRGQAVNLRCILKNSQYPWMSWYQQDLQKQLQWLFTLRSPGDKEVKSLPGADYLATRVTDTELRLQVANMSQGRTLYCTCSAAHRGRGAETLYFGSGTRLTVL.

Concerning this clone: All gene names here are mouse names. The read halts 4 residues ahead of the CDR3 end, with the missing end drawn from the germline J gene. V gene TRBV5 combines with J gene TRBJ2-7; tentative D call: TRBD1 (5 bases). Germline-derived CDR1 and CDR2 are LGHNA and YNLKQL (reference sequence). The CDR3 is 14 residues long. This CDR3 is CASSQDSRQYEQYF. Incomplete CDR3 DNA: TGTGCCAGCAGCCAAGATTCCCGACAGTAT.

This clone was counted a few times. All gene names here are mouse names. The read falls 4 residues short of the CDR3 end, and the missing part is taken from the germline J gene. J is TRBJ2-1 and V is TRBV13-3; 10 bases are shared with TRBD2. The CDR3 runs 14 residues. CDR1 is NNHDY and CDR2 is SYVADS in the germline V gene. V lost 6 bases, J lost 4 bases, and 4 bases stayed unmatched. The part of the CDR3 DNA that was read is TGTGCCAGCATGCGGGACTGGGGATATGCT. It specifies CASMRDWGYA. The entire CDR3 is CASMRDWGYAEQFF.

By proportion, this clone is medium-sized. Gene names and germline refer to mouse. The CDR3 extends 4 residues past the end of the read, so its final part is completed from the germline J gene. The gene calls are TRBV13-3 and TRBJ1-2, with TRBD1 matching 8 bases. The CDR3 runs to 15 residues. Germline CDR1 reads NNHDY; CDR2 reads SYVADS. Germline trimming cut 1 base from V and 2 bases from J; bases unmatched to any gene: 4. Partial CDR3 DNA: TGTGCCAGCAGTGATCGGACAGGGAGGAACTCC. Encoded protein: CASSDRTGRNS. The full CDR3 sequence reads CASSDRTGRNSDYTF.

Comments on this clone: Any gene name here is a mouse gene name. With the read ending 4 residues before the CDR3 end, the germline J gene is used to fill in that end. V gene TRBV13-3 combines with J gene TRBJ2-1; 10 bases are a match to TRBD1. With V trimmed by 0 bases and J by 5 bases, 5 bases remained unmatched. Germline lookup yields CDR1 NNHDY and CDR2 SYVADS. The CDR3 consists of 16 residues. Incomplete CDR3 DNA: TGTGCCAGCAGTGATGCACCGGGACAGGGGAATGCT. It codes for CASSDAPGQGNA. The whole CDR3 reads CASSDAPGQGNAEQFF.

This clone was seen a handful of times. Gene names and germline match the mouse. The read stops 4 residues short of the end of the CDR3; the missing end is completed from the germline J gene. This chain joins TRBV19 and TRBJ2-3; TRBD1 might be the D (5 bases). This CDR3 spans 16 amino acids. The germline V gene encodes CDR1 FNHDT and CDR2 SITEND (reference sequence). V was shortened by 1 base and J by 0 bases, with 12 bases between the two germline ends. CDR3 protein: CASSITRQTSAETLYF. The DNA read from the CDR3 is TGTGCCAGCAGTATAACGAGACAGACTAGTGCAGAA. Full variable domain (outside the CDR3, taken from reference TRBV19 and TRBJ2-3): GGIITQTPKFLIGQEGQKLTLKCQQNFNHDTMYWYRQDSGKGLRLIYYSITENDLQKGDLSEGYDASREKKSSFSLTVTSAQKNEMAVFLCASSITRQTSAETLYFGSGTRLTVL.